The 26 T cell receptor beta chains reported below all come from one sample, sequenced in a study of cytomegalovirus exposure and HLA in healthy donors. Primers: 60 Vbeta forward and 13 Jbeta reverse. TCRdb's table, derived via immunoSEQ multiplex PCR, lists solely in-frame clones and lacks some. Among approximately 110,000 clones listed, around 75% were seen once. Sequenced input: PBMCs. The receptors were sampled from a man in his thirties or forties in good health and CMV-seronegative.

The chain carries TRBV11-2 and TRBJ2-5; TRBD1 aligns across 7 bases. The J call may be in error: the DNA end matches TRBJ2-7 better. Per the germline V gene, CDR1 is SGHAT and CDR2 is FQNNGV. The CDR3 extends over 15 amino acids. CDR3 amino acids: CASSLVGTESYEQYF. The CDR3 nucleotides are TGTGCCAGCAGCTTAGTCGGGACAGAATCCTACGAGCAGTACTTC.

The CDR3 region is CASSYWAGEDEQFF. The CDR3 DNA reads TGTGCCAGCAGTTATTGGGCGGGAGAGGATGAGCAGTTCTTC. This chain connects TRBV6-5 to TRBJ2-1; 7 nucleotides align to TRBD2. Germline V gives CDR1 MNHEY, CDR2 SVGAGI. V trimming: 3 bases; J trimming: 8 bases; junction bases outside the gene matches: 7. The CDR3 runs 14 residues.

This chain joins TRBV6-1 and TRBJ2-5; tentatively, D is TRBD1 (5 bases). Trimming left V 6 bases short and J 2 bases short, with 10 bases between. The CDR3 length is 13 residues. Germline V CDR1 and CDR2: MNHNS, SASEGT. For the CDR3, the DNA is TGTGCCAGCAGGAGAGACAGACAAGAGACCCAGTACTTC. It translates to CASRRDRQETQYF.

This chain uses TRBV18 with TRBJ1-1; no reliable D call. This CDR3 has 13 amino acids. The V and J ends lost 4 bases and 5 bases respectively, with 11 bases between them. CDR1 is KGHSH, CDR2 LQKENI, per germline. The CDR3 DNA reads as TGTGCCAGCTCACGCGGGGTAGAGACTGAAGCTTTCTTT. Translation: CASSRGVETEAFF.

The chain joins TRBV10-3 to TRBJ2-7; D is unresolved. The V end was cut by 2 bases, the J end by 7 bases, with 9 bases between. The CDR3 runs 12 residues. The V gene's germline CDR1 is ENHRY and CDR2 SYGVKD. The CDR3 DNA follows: TGTGCCATCAGTGAGGGGCAGGATGAGCAGTACTTC. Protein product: CAISEGQDEQYF.

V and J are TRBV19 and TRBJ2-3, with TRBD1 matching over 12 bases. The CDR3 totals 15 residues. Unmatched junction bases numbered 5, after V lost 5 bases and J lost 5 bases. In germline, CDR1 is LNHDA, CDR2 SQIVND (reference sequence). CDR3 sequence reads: CASSPGQGAEDTQYF. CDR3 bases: TGTGCCAGTAGTCCGGGACAGGGGGCGGAAGATACGCAGTATTTT.

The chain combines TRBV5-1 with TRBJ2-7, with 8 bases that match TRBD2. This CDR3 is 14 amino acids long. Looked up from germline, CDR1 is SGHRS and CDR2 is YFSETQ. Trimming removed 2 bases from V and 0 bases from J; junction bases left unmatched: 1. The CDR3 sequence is CASSFAGGSYEQYF. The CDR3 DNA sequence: TGCGCCAGCAGCTTTGCGGGAGGCTCCTACGAGCAGTACTTC.

CDR3 nucleotides: TGTGCCAGCAGCTTTGGACAGGGAGCATACAATGAGCAGTTCTTC. Translated, it gives CASSFGQGAYNEQFF. V and J are TRBV7-9 and TRBJ2-1, with TRBD1 matching over 8 bases. Germline trimming cut 3 bases from V and 4 bases from J; bases unmatched to any gene: 5. CDR3 size: 15 residues. Germline CDR1 reads SEHNR; CDR2 reads FQNEAQ (reference sequence).

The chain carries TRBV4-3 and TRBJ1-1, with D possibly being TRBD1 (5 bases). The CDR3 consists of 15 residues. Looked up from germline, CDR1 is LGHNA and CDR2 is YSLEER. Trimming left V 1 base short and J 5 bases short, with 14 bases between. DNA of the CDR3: TGCGCCAGCAGCCAAGGGACCCAGGGAGGGACTGAAGCTTTCTTT. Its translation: CASSQGTQGGTEAFF.

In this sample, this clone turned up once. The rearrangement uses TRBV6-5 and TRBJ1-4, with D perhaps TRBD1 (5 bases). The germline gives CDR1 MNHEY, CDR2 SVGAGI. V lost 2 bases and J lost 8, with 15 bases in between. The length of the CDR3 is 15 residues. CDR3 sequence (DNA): TGTGCCAGCAGTTACGGGGCCAAGATGGGAGAAAAACTGTTTTTT. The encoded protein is CASSYGAKMGEKLFF.

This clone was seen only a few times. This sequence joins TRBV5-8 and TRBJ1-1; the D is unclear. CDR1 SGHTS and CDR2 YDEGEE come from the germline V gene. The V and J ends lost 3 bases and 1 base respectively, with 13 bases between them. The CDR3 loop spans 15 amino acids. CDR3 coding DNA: TGTGCCAGCAGCTCCCGGGATGCGACGAACACTGAAGCTTTCTTT. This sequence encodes CASSSRDATNTEAFF.

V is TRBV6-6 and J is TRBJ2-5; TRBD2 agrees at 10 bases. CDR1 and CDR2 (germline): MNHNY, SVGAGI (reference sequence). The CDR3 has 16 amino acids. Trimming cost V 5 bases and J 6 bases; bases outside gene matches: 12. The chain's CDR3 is CASSTTLAGGVKTQYF. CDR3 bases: TGTGCCAGCAGTACCACCTTAGCGGGGGGAGTGAAGACCCAGTACTTC.

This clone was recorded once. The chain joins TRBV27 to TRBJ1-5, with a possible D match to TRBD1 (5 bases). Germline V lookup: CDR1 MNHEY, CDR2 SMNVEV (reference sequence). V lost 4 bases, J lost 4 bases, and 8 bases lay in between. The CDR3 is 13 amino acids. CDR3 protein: CASSWTNNQPQHF. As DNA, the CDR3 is TGTGCCAGCAGTTGGACAAATAATCAGCCCCAGCATTTT.

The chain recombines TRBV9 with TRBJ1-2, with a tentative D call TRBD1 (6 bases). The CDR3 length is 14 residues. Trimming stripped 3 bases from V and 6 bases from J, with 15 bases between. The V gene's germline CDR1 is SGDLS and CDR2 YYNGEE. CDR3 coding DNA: TGTGCCAGCAGCGCAGAGGGGGGGTACGATGGCTACACCTTC. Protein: CASSAEGGYDGYTF. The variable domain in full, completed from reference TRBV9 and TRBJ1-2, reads DSGVTQTPKHLITATGQRVTLRCSPRSGDLSVYWYQQSLDQGLQFLIQYYNGEERAKGNILERFSAQQFPDLHSELNLSSLELGDSALYFCASSAEGGYDGYTFGSGTRLTVV.

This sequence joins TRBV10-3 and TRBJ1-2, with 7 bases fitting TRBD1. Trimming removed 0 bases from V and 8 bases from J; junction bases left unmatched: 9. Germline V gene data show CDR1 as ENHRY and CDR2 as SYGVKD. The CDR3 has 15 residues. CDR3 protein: CAISESRTGYDGYTF. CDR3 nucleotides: TGTGCCATCAGTGAGTCTCGGACAGGTTATGACGGCTACACCTTC.

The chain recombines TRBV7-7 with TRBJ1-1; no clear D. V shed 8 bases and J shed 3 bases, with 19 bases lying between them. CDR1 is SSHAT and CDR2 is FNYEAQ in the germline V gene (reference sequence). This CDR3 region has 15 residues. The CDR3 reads CASHKVRGIDTEAFF. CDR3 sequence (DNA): TGTGCCAGCCATAAAGTCCGGGGTATCGACACTGAAGCTTTCTTT.

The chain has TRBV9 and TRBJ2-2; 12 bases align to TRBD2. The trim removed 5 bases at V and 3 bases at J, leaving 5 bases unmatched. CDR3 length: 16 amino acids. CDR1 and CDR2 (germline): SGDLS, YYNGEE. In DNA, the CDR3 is TGTGCCAGCAGGACTAGCGGGAGATCGGACACCGGGGAGCTGTTTTTT. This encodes CASRTSGRSDTGELFF.

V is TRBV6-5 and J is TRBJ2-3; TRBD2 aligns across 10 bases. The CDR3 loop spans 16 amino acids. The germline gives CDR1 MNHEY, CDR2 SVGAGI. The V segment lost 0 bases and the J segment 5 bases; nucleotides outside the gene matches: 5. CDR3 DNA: TGTGCCAGCAGTTACTCGATGCTAGCGGGGGTAGATACGCAGTATTTT. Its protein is CASSYSMLAGVDTQYF.

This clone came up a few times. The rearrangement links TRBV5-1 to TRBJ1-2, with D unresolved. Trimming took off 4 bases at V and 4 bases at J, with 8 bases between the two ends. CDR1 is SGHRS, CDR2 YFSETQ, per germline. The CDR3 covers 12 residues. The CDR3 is CASSAERYGYTF. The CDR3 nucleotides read TGCGCCAGCAGCGCCGAGCGCTATGGCTACACCTTC.

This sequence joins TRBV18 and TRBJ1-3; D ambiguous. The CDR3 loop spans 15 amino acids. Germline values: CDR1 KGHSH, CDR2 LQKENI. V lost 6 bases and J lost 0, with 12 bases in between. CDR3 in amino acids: CASSAPQVSGNTIYF. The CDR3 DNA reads TGTGCCAGCTCCGCCCCGCAGGTCTCTGGAAACACCATATATTTT.

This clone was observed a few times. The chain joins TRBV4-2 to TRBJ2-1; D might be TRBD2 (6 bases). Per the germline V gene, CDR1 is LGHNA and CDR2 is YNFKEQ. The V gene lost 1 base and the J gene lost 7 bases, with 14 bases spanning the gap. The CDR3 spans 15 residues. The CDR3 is CASSQGGLGGNEQFF. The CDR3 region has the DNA TGTGCCAGCAGCCAAGGGGGACTTGGTGGGAATGAGCAGTTCTTC.

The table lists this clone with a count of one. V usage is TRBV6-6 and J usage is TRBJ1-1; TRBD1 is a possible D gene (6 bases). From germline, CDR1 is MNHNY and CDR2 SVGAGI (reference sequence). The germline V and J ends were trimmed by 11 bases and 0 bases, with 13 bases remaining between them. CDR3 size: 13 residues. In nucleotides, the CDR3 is TGTGCCGGGCGCAGGGGAATGAACACTGAAGCTTTCTTT. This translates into CAGRRGMNTEAFF.

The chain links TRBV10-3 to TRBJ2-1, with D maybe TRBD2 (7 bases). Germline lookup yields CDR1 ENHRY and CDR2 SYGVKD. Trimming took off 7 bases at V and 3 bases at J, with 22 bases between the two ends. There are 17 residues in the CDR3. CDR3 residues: CAIKKGGQGDSYNEQFF. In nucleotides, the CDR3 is TGTGCCATCAAGAAGGGGGGGCAGGGTGACAGCTACAATGAGCAGTTCTTC.

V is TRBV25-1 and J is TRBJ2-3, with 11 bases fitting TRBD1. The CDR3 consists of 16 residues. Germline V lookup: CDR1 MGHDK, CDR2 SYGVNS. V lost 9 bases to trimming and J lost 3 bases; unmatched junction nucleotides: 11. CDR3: CASRNTDRGRTDTQYF. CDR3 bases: TGTGCCAGTAGGAACACGGACAGGGGGCGAACAGATACGCAGTATTTT.

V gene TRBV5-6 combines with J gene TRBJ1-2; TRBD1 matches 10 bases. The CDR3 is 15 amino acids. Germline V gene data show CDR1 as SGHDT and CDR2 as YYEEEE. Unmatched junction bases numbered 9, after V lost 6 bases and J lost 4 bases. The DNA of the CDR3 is TGTGCCAGCATCCCCCGACAGGGGGCCCTCTATGGCTACACCTTC. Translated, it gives CASIPRQGALYGYTF.

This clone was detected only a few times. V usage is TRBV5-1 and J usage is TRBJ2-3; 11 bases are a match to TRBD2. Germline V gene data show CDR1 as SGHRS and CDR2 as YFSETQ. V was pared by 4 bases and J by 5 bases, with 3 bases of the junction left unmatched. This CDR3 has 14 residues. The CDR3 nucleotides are TGCGCCAGCAGCCGCGGGACTAGCGGAGATACGCAGTATTTT. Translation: CASSRGTSGDTQYF.